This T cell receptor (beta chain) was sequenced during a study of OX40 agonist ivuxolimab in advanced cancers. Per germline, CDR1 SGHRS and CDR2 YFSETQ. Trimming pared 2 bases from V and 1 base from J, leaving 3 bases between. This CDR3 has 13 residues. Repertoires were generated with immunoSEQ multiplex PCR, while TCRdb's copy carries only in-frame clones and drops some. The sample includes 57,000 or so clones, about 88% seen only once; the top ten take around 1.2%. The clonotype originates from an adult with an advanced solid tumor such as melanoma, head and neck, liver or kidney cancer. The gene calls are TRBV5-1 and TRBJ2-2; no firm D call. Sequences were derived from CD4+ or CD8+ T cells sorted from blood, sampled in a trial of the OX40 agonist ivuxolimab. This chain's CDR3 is CASSLQNTGELFF. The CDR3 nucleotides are TGCGCCAGCAGCTTACAGAACACCGGGGAGCTGTTTTTT. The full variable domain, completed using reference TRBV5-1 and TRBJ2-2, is KAGVTQTPRYLIKTRGQQVTLSCSPISGHRSVSWYQQTPGQGLQFLFEYFSETQRNKGNFPGRFSGRQFSNSRSEMNVSTLELGDSALYLCASSLQNTGELFFGEGSRLTVL.